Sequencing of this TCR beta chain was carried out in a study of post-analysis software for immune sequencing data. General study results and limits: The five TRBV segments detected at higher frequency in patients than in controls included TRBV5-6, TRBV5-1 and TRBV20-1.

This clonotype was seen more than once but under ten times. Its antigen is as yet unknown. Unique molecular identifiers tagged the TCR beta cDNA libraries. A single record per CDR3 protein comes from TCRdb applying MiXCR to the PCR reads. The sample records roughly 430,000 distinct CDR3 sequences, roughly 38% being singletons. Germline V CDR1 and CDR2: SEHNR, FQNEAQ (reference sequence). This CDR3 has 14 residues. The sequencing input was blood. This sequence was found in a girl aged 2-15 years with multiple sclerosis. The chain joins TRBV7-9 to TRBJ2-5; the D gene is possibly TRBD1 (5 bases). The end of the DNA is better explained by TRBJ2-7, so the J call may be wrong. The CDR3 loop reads CASSLGQPTYEQYF. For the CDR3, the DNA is TGTGCCAGCAGCTTGGGGCAGCCCACCTACGAGCAGTACTTC.